This is a list of T cell receptor beta chains from one sample in a study of T cells in Graves' hyperthyroidism and ophthalmopathy. TCRdb reprocessed the multiplex PCR reads with MiXCR, giving one entry per CDR3 protein. The table records a few hundred thousand distinct CDR3 sequences, approximately 14% of them present only once. Sequenced input: blood. Source of these receptors: a young woman with Graves' hyperthyroidism that later progressed to Graves' ophthalmopathy. CDR3s include the opening cysteine and the closing phenylalanine or tryptophan. Each record gives: clone size, V gene, J gene, D gene, CDR3 protein, CDR3 DNA. The D gene is left open where the match is weak. For some rows the clone size is stated as once, few or many, or as a class when expanded; others skip it.

many	TRBV11-2	TRBJ2-7	NA	CASSLVIGSAYEQYF	TGTGCCAGCAGCTTAGTGATCGGCTCAGCCTACGAGCAGTACTTC
many	TRBV5-5	TRBJ1-1	TRBD1	CASSLVAGGANTEAFF	TGTGCCAGCAGCTTGGTGGCAGGGGGCGCTAACACTGAAGCTTTCTTT
few	TRBV27	TRBJ2-2	NA	CASSLENKAGELFF	TGTGCCAGCAGTCTAGAGAATAAGGCCGGGGAGCTGTTTTTT
NA	TRBV11-1	TRBJ2-2	NA	CASRWDIDTGELFF	TGTGCCAGCAGATGGGACATCGACACCGGGGAGCTGTTTTTT
many	TRBV5-8	TRBJ2-1	TRBD2	CASNPMTGGVNEQFF	TGTGCCAGCAACCCGATGACTGGGGGGGTCAATGAGCAGTTCTTC
many	TRBV12-3/TRBV12-4	TRBJ2-5	NA	CASSLMSNQETQYF	TGTGCCAGCAGTTTAATGTCTAACCAAGAGACCCAGTACTTC
NA	TRBV11-3	TRBJ2-1	NA	CASSSGSFFNEQFF	TGTGCCAGCAGTTCAGGGAGCTTCTTCAATGAGCAGTTCTTC
NA	TRBV12-5	TRBJ2-5	TRBD2	CASGLGGLAGGAEETQYF	TGTGCTAGTGGTTTGGGGGGACTAGCGGGAGGCGCTGAAGAGACCCAGTACTTC
many	TRBV7-6	TRBJ2-7	NA	CASSLALRGPYEQYF	TGTGCCAGCAGCTTAGCGCTGAGGGGCCCCTACGAGCAGTACTTC
few	TRBV4-2	TRBJ2-4	NA	CASSQDSSSNIQYF	TGTGCCAGCAGCCAAGACTCGTCTAGTAACATTCAGTACTTC
NA	TRBV6-1	TRBJ2-3	NA	CASSNQRTTDTQYF	TGTGCCAGCAGTAATCAGCGCACCACAGATACGCAGTATTTT
NA	TRBV28	TRBJ2-7	TRBD1	CASSLRTLSRWTGGFGEQYF	TGTGCCAGCAGTTTAAGGACCCTCTCCCGCTGGACAGGGGGCTTCGGCGAGCAGTACTTC
many	TRBV20-1	TRBJ1-1	NA	CSASSTNTEAFF	TGCAGTGCTAGTTCCACCAACACTGAAGCTTTCTTT
NA	TRBV18	TRBJ1-1	NA	CASSPRGQMNTEVFF	TGTGCCAGCTCACCACGGGGTCAGATGAACACTGAAGTTTTCTTT
many	TRBV12-3/TRBV12-4	TRBJ2-2	TRBD1	CASRDRANTGELFF	TGTGCCAGCAGGGACAGGGCGAACACCGGGGAGCTGTTTTTT
many	TRBV28	TRBJ2-7	NA	CASRTPDTGWRTYEQYF	TGTGCCAGCAGGACGCCAGATACAGGGTGGCGGACCTACGAGCAGTACTTC
NA	TRBV29-1	TRBJ1-2	NA	CSVEGHLINYGYTF	TGCAGCGTTGAAGGGCACCTTATTAACTATGGCTACACCTTC
many	TRBV5-1	TRBJ1-1	TRBD1	CASSPQGAGTAEAFF	TGCGCCAGCAGCCCACAGGGGGCAGGGACCGCTGAAGCTTTCTTT
many	TRBV28	TRBJ2-3	TRBD2	CASMRGNTDTQYF	TGTGCCAGCATGCGGGGGAACACAGATACGCAGTATTTT
many	TRBV15	TRBJ1-5	TRBD1	CATSGFDRAQPQHF	TGTGCCACCAGCGGATTTGACAGGGCCCAGCCCCAGCATTTT
NA	TRBV9	TRBJ2-2	NA	CASSVAMGLTGELFF	TGTGCCAGCAGCGTAGCTATGGGGCTCACCGGGGAGCTGTTTTTT
NA	TRBV7-2	TRBJ2-1	TRBD2	CASSLTSGNIDEQFF	TGTGCCAGCAGCTTGACTAGCGGGAATATCGATGAGCAGTTCTTC
few	TRBV24-1	TRBJ1-2	NA	CATSLPGPLVGGYTF	TGTGCCACCAGTCTGCCAGGGCCCTTAGTTGGTGGCTACACCTTC
many	TRBV11-2	TRBJ1-1	NA	CASSFGGNTEAFF	TGTGCCAGCAGCTTCGGGGGGAACACTGAAGCTTTCTTT
once	TRBV7-2	TRBJ2-5	NA	CASSLGGFGQETQYF	TGTGCCAGCAGCTTAGGGGGTTTTGGGCAAGAGACCCAGTACTTC
many	TRBV7-9	TRBJ2-1	TRBD1	CASSVRDRPSSSYNEQFF	TGTGCCAGCAGTGTACGGGACAGGCCGTCGAGCTCCTACAATGAGCAGTTCTTC
NA	TRBV12-3/TRBV12-4	TRBJ2-2	TRBD2	CASSLAVLAGVVGELFF	TGTGCCAGCAGTTTAGCTGTTTTAGCGGGAGTCGTCGGGGAGCTGTTTTTT
many	TRBV9	TRBJ2-1	TRBD2	CASSVTLAGGREQFF	TGTGCCAGCAGCGTGACCCTAGCGGGAGGTCGTGAGCAGTTCTTC
few	TRBV9	TRBJ2-7	NA	CASSVGLASSYEQYF	TGTGCCAGCAGCGTAGGGCTAGCCTCCTCCTACGAGCAGTACTTC